This TCR beta chain was sequenced in a study of T-cell memory formation after mild COVID-19. For the study at large: In these data, TCR clusters were largely donor specific. Broader study findings: Later expanders leaned CD4+, whereas clones that contracted between day 15 and 85 were balanced CD4/CD8. Prior to infection, memory already included some responding clones, suggesting cross-reactive memory joined.

With constant-segment primers, 5'RACE yielded cDNA libraries of TCR alpha and TCR beta that carried sample barcodes and UMIs. Using its own MiXCR run on the 5' RACE reads, TCRdb lists one record per CDR3 protein. The sample comprises 400,000 to 450,000 distinct CDR3 sequences, under 20% of which are singletons, and roughly a fifth rests with the top ten. There are a few counts of this clonotype. Its antigen remains unidentified. At one end the junction does not follow the germline gene, possibly because of a read error. There are 12 residues in the CDR3. The V gene's germline CDR1 is DFQATT and CDR2 SNEGSKA (reference sequence).

This chain connects TRBV20-1 to TRBJ1-1, with a tentative D call TRBD1 (5 bases). Sequencing was performed on PBMCs or a T cell subset sorted from them (not recorded which). The TCR originated in a man younger than 30 who had mild COVID-19 (a few samples of this study predate the infection). Cell type and time point are not known. The CDR3 loop reads CSASRGGGEALF. In nucleotides, the CDR3 is TGCAGTGCTAGTAGGGGTGGTGGTGAAGCTTTATTT.